This is a list of T cell receptor beta chains from one sample in a study of shared clonotypes between healthy human individuals. Sequenced by immunoSEQ multiplex PCR; TCRdb stores in-frame clones only, minus some. The table lists roughly 1,000,000 clones, around 78% of them singletons. The sample was memory CD4+ T cells from PBMCs. The source is a man aged 18 to 29 in good health. Some clones in this sample may be carry-over from other donors' samples. Both conserved end residues are part of each CDR3. D genes are given only for firm matches. The listing skips clone size in some rows; elsewhere it reads once, few, many or a size class.

d_call | clone_size | j_call | v_call | cdr3_nt | cdr3_aa
TRBD1 | - | TRBJ2-2 | TRBV4-2 | TGTGCCAGCAGCCCGAGGGACAGGGCGAACACCGGGGAGCTGTTTTTT | CASSPRDRANTGELFF
- | - | TRBJ1-1 | TRBV18 | TGTGCCAGCTCCCCGGCCCAGGCTCAGGCCACTGAAGCTTTCTTT | CASSPAQAQATEAFF
TRBD1 | few | TRBJ1-1 | TRBV7-3 | TGTGCCAGCAGCTCAACCGGGACAGGGGCTGAAGCTTTCTTT | CASSSTGTGAEAFF
- | - | TRBJ2-2 | TRBV28 | TGTGCCAGCAGTTTAGTAGGGGAGCTGTTTTTT | CASSLVGELFF
- | - | TRBJ2-6 | TRBV4-2 | TGTGCCAGCAGCCAAGACGGGGGAACCGGGGCCAACGTCCTGACTTTC | CASSQDGGTGANVLTF
TRBD2 | - | TRBJ2-1 | TRBV5-4 | TGTGCCAGCAGCAGGGGAGGGGCTAGCGGGGACAATGAGCAGTTCTTC | CASSRGGASGDNEQFF
TRBD1 | - | TRBJ2-1 | TRBV29-1 | TGCAGCGTTGTCAGGGGGCTCGATGAGCAGTTCTTC | CSVVRGLDEQFF
- | - | TRBJ1-1 | TRBV10-3 | TGTGCCATCGCCCGTTCCGGGACTTACAACACTGAAGCTTTCTTT | CAIARSGTYNTEAFF
- | - | TRBJ2-5 | TRBV28 | TGTGCCAGCAGTTTGTTGGGTCGCGGAGGGGACCAAGAGACCCAGTACTTC | CASSLLGRGGDQETQYF
- | - | TRBJ2-1 | TRBV2 | TGTGCCAGCATCCGGGAAGGGCACAATGAGCAGTTCTTC | CASIREGHNEQFF
- | - | TRBJ1-1 | TRBV4-2 | TGTGCCAGCAGCCAGCTTACCCGGGGCACTGAAGCTTTCTTT | CASSQLTRGTEAFF
- | - | TRBJ1-3 | TRBV10-3 | TGTGCCGGAGGGCGGGGATCCCTATCTTCTGGAAACACCATATATTTT | CAGGRGSLSSGNTIYF
TRBD2 | - | TRBJ2-1 | TRBV4-1 | TGCGCCAGCAGCTATGGGACTAGCGGGAGAGGCCTCAATGAGCAGTTCTTC | CASSYGTSGRGLNEQFF
- | - | TRBJ2-7 | TRBV7-8 | TGTGCCAGCAGCTTAGGCCGCACTTTACGCTCCTACGAGCAGTACTTC | CASSLGRTLRSYEQYF
- | - | TRBJ1-2 | TRBV2 | TGTGCCAGCAGTGGCTCCGGGGGGTTCAACTATGGCTACACCTTC | CASSGSGGFNYGYTF
- | many | TRBJ1-2 | TRBV15 | TGTGCCACCAGCAGAGACCGGGGCAGGGGCTATGGCTACACCTTC | CATSRDRGRGYGYTF
TRBD1 | once | TRBJ2-7 | TRBV6-1 | TGTGCCAGCAGTGAATTCGGTAGGACAGGGGAGGACGAGCAGTACTTC | CASSEFGRTGEDEQYF
TRBD2 | - | TRBJ2-2 | TRBV18 | TGTGCCAGCTCACGGACTAGTGACACCGGGGAGCTGTTTTTT | CASSRTSDTGELFF
- | - | TRBJ2-1 | TRBV7-9 | TGTGCCAGCAGCTTTGGTACAGCATCCTACAATGAGCAGTTCTTC | CASSFGTASYNEQFF
- | - | TRBJ1-1 | TRBV6-5 | TGTGCCAGCAGTTACTCGAGTCGCGGTGACACTGAAGCTTTCTTT | CASSYSSRGDTEAFF
- | - | TRBJ1-3 | TRBV18 | TGTGCCAGCTCACAGGGGAACTCTGGAAACACCATATATTTT | CASSQGNSGNTIYF
TRBD1 | - | TRBJ2-6 | TRBV2 | TGTGCCAGCAGTCCCGGGACAGGGGGCACTGGGGCCAACGTCCTGACTTTC | CASSPGTGGTGANVLTF
- | - | TRBJ1-1 | TRBV11-2 | TGTGCCAGCATCCCCTTGGGTATCAGGGGGAACACTGAAGCTTTCTTT | CASIPLGIRGNTEAFF
- | - | TRBJ2-3 | TRBV6-6 | TGTGCCAGCAGCCCTAGATCAGTCATCACAGATACGCAGTATTTT | CASSPRSVITDTQYF
TRBD2 | - | TRBJ2-7 | TRBV11-1 | TGTGCCAGCAGTTGGACTAGCGGGAGGAGCGAGCAGTACTTC | CASSWTSGRSEQYF
TRBD1 | - | TRBJ2-2 | TRBV9 | TGTGCCAGCAGCGTAGGACAGGGGGCTTGGACCGGGGAGCTGTTTTTT | CASSVGQGAWTGELFF
- | - | TRBJ2-3 | TRBV7-2 | TGTGCCAGCAGCTTGGAAGAAACAGATACGCAGTATTTT | CASSLEETDTQYF
- | - | TRBJ2-1 | TRBV7-8 | TGTGCCAGCAGCTTAGAGATCGGGCTGGTTTACAATGAGCAGTTCTTC | CASSLEIGLVYNEQFF
- | - | TRBJ1-4 | TRBV5-4 | TGTGCCAGCAGCTCCGGGGCGAATGAAAAACTGTTTTTT | CASSSGANEKLFF
- | once | TRBJ1-3 | TRBV7-8 | TGTGCCAGCCGCCTTGGGGGCGGGAACACCATATATTTT | CASRLGGGNTIYF
- | - | TRBJ1-3 | TRBV6-5 | TGTGCCAGCAGAGGTCAGCAAGGGTCCGGAAACACCATATATTTT | CASRGQQGSGNTIYF
- | - | TRBJ2-1 | TRBV18 | TGTGCCAGCTCACCACAGCGGCTCGCAGAGCAGTTCTTC | CASSPQRLAEQFF
- | - | TRBJ1-1 | TRBV9 | TGTGCCAGCAGCGGGGGAACGGGCAGGACTGAAGCTTTCTTT | CASSGGTGRTEAFF
- | - | TRBJ1-1 | TRBV18 | TGTGCCAGCTCACCACGGATGGAGGGAACAAACACTGAAGCTTTCTTT | CASSPRMEGTNTEAFF
TRBD1 | many | TRBJ2-7 | TRBV6-1 | TGTGCCAGCAGCTGGGACAGGACCGCCTACGAGCAGTACTTC | CASSWDRTAYEQYF
- | once | TRBJ2-7 | TRBV6-6 | TGTGCCAGCAGACCCCTCGGCGGGAAGGAGGGCGAGCAGTACTTC | CASRPLGGKEGEQYF
- | - | TRBJ2-6 | TRBV28 | TGTGCCAGCAGTTTACAAGGTGGGGCCAACGTCCTGACTTTC | CASSLQGGANVLTF
TRBD2 | - | TRBJ2-7 | TRBV5-6 | TGTGCCAGCAGCTTCGGGGCGGGAGAAAAGCAGTACTTC | CASSFGAGEKQYF
TRBD1 | - | TRBJ1-1 | TRBV6-5 | TGTGCCAGCAGTCACGGGACAGAAAACACTGAAGCTTTCTTT | CASSHGTENTEAFF
TRBD2 | - | TRBJ2-3 | TRBV15 | TGTGCCACCATGGGTGGGCTAGCGGGAGCAGATACGCAGTATTTT | CATMGGLAGADTQYF
- | - | TRBJ2-7 | TRBV4-1 | TGCGCCAGCAGCCAAGATTTCGAAGGTGCGGGGCCCAACTACGAGCAGTACTTC | CASSQDFEGAGPNYEQYF
- | - | TRBJ1-5 | TRBV7-2 | TGTGCCAGCAGCCCGGGGGTGGATCAGCCCCAGCATTTT | CASSPGVDQPQHF
- | - | TRBJ2-3 | TRBV2 | TGTGCCAGCAGTGAAATCGGGTTCACAGATACGCAGTATTTT | CASSEIGFTDTQYF
- | - | TRBJ2-5 | TRBV5-1 | TGCGCCAGCAGGGCGATCGGGACTCCCCAAGAGACCCAGTACTTC | CASRAIGTPQETQYF
- | - | TRBJ2-6 | TRBV5-1 | TGCGCCAGCAGCGTAACGGGACCCAACTCTGGGGCCAACGTCCTGACTTTC | CASSVTGPNSGANVLTF
- | - | TRBJ1-1 | TRBV19 | TGTGCCAGTAGTAACGACCAGGGACAACGGAACACTGAAGCTTTCTTT | CASSNDQGQRNTEAFF
- | - | TRBJ1-5 | TRBV28 | TGTGCCAGCAGTTTAACGGACATAAATCAGCCCCAGCATTTT | CASSLTDINQPQHF
- | many | TRBJ2-7 | TRBV28 | TGTGCCACTAGCCCAGGGGCGCGGTACGAGCAGTACTTC | CATSPGARYEQYF
- | once | TRBJ1-5 | TRBV2 | TGTGCCAGCAACGAGGGCAATCAGCCCCAGCATTTT | CASNEGNQPQHF
- | - | TRBJ2-1 | TRBV11-3 | TGTGCCAGCAGCTTAGGGGGCGCCGTACCGACAAATGAGCAGTTCTTC | CASSLGGAVPTNEQFF
- | once | TRBJ2-5 | TRBV11-1 | TGTGCCAGCTGCTCTAGGCCCTCAGACCAAGAGACCCAGTACTTC | CASCSRPSDQETQYF
- | - | TRBJ2-7 | TRBV5-1 | TGCGCCAGCAGTGGAGCGGGCCCCTACGAGCAGTACTTC | CASSGAGPYEQYF
TRBD2 | - | TRBJ2-1 | TRBV5-4 | TGTGCCAGCAGCTTGATAGCGGGAGATGAGCAGTTCTTC | CASSLIAGDEQFF
TRBD1 | - | TRBJ1-5 | TRBV28 | TGTGCCAGCAGTTTAAGGACAGGGCAGCGAGGTCAGCCCCAGCATTTT | CASSLRTGQRGQPQHF
- | - | TRBJ2-7 | TRBV7-2 | TGTGCCAGCAGCTTAAGAGGACCGGGGACCTACGAGCAGTACTTC | CASSLRGPGTYEQYF